Listed below are T cell receptor beta chains from one sample, sequenced in a study of cytomegalovirus exposure and HLA in healthy donors. TCRdb keeps only in-frame clones here, not all; method: immunoSEQ multiplex PCR. The sample yields around 100,000 clones, approximately 79% seen once. What was sequenced was PBMCs. These receptors were collected from a woman aged 55 to 70 in good health and CMV-seropositive. CDR3s include the opening cysteine and the closing phenylalanine or tryptophan. D genes are given only for firm matches. Expanded clones are given a class, and other clones once, few, many or no size at all.

CDR3 DNA,CDR3 protein,D gene,J gene,clone size,V gene
TGCGCCAGCAGCTTGGCGACTTTGAGCTCCTACGAGCAGTACTTC,CASSLATLSSYEQYF,.,TRBJ2-7,.,TRBV5-1
TGTGCCAGCTCACCGGCGCTAGCAATGAGCGAGCAGTACTTC,CASSPALAMSEQYF,.,TRBJ2-7,.,TRBV18
TGCGCCAGCAGCCGGGGCGGGATCTTCGGTACAGATACGCAGTATTTT,CASSRGGIFGTDTQYF,.,TRBJ2-3,once,TRBV4-1
TGTGCCAGCAGCTTGGCAGGACAGGGAGGGAACATTCAGTACTTC,CASSLAGQGGNIQYF,.,TRBJ2-4,few,TRBV5-4
TGTGCCAGCAGTGACGGGACAGGGAGGCATGAGACCCAGTACTTC,CASSDGTGRHETQYF,TRBD1,TRBJ2-5,.,TRBV6-1
TGTGCCAGCAGCTTGGCCCCGGCAGAGAATAGGGGTGGCTACACCTTC,CASSLAPAENRGGYTF,.,TRBJ1-2,few,TRBV5-4
TGCGCCAGCAGCCAAGAGCCAGCCCGACTAGCGGGAGAAGAGCAGTTCTTC,CASSQEPARLAGEEQFF,TRBD2,TRBJ2-1,.,TRBV4-1
TGTGCCAGCAGTGAACCGCGCCAGCCCCAGCATTTT,CASSEPRQPQHF,.,TRBJ1-5,few,TRBV6-1
TGCGCCAGACGGACAGGGTGCGGCTACACCTTC,CARRTGCGYTF,TRBD1,TRBJ1-2,few,TRBV5-1
TGTGCCAGCATATTGACTAGCGGGAGCTCTGGTGAGCAGTTCTTC,CASILTSGSSGEQFF,TRBD2,TRBJ2-1,.,TRBV2
TGTGCCAGCAGTAGGGAGCGGGCGCAAGAGACCCAGTACTTC,CASSRERAQETQYF,.,TRBJ2-5,.,TRBV6-1
TGTGCCAGCTCTACCGGGACAGGGTACACCGGGGAGCTGTTTTTT,CASSTGTGYTGELFF,TRBD1,TRBJ2-2,.,TRBV10-3
TGCAGTGCTAGAGAGGGGAGGGGGCAGTTCTTC,CSAREGRGQFF,TRBD2,TRBJ2-1,.,TRBV20-1
TGTGCTAGCAGCTCTGGGGGCGCTGGGGCCAACGTCCTGACTTTC,CASSSGGAGANVLTF,.,TRBJ2-6,few,TRBV7-7
TGTGCCAGCAGCTTAGGCGGGAGTAACACCGGGGAGCTGTTTTTT,CASSLGGSNTGELFF,TRBD2,TRBJ2-2,.,TRBV11-3
TGCAGTGCTAGGAGCGCTGAGCAGTTCTTC,CSARSAEQFF,.,TRBJ2-1,.,TRBV20-1
TGCAGCGTTGACCAGGTCGGCACAGATACGCAGTATTTT,CSVDQVGTDTQYF,.,TRBJ2-3,.,TRBV29-1
TGTGCCAGTCAAGCGGGAGGGGGCAATGAGCAGTTCTTC,CASQAGGGNEQFF,TRBD2,TRBJ2-1,.,TRBV27
TGTGCCAGCAGCCGGGGGGGGGTCTACAATGAGCAGTTCTTC,CASSRGGVYNEQFF,TRBD2,TRBJ2-1,.,TRBV4-2
TGTGCCAGCAGCCCTGACAGGGTCGGGGAAAAACTGTTTTTT,CASSPDRVGEKLFF,TRBD1,TRBJ1-4,.,TRBV6-5
TGTGCCAGCAGTCGACGGACAGGGACTGGAAACACCATATATTTT,CASSRRTGTGNTIYF,TRBD1,TRBJ1-3,.,TRBV28
TGTGCCAGCAGTTTCTCTACCCAGCCCCAGCATTTT,CASSFSTQPQHF,.,TRBJ1-5,.,TRBV28
TGTGCCAGCAGTCCCCGCGGGGGACCCATGGGCGAGCAGTACTTC,CASSPRGGPMGEQYF,TRBD2,TRBJ2-7,.,TRBV6-6
TGTGCCAGCAGCTCTTTAGGGAGGGAGAACACTGAAGCTTTCTTT,CASSSLGRENTEAFF,.,TRBJ1-1,.,TRBV13
TGTGCCTGTCGACCACGGACAGGGAACGAAAAACTGTTTTTT,CACRPRTGNEKLFF,TRBD1,TRBJ1-4,few,TRBV30
TGTGCCAGCAGCCAACCGGGGACACCCCTTGAAAAACTGTTTTTT,CASSQPGTPLEKLFF,.,TRBJ1-4,.,TRBV5-4
TGTGCCAGCAGCTTAGCCGGAGGGAACACTGAAGCTTTCTTT,CASSLAGGNTEAFF,.,TRBJ1-1,.,TRBV7-6
TGTGCCAGCAGTCAGGCTAGCGGGGCGACTTTCGAGCAGTACTTC,CASSQASGATFEQYF,TRBD2,TRBJ2-7,.,TRBV6-5
TGTGCCAGCAGCAGGGACTCAGATACGCAGTATTTT,CASSRDSDTQYF,.,TRBJ2-3,.,TRBV11-3
TGTGCCAGCAGCAACACAGGTCGACAGCCCCAGCATTTT,CASSNTGRQPQHF,.,TRBJ1-5,few,TRBV6-5
TGTGCCAGCAGTCTGACTAGCGGCGCCTACGAGCAGTACTTC,CASSLTSGAYEQYF,TRBD2,TRBJ2-7,.,TRBV6-6
TGTGCCAGCAGTTACTCACGACAGTCCAATTCACCCCTCCACTTT,CASSYSRQSNSPLHF,.,TRBJ1-6,.,TRBV6-6
TGTGCCAGTAGTCCCGGGACAGGTTATTATGGCTACACCTTC,CASSPGTGYYGYTF,TRBD1,TRBJ1-2,few,TRBV19
TGCGCCAGCAGTGAAAGCCTCAATGAGCAGTTCTTC,CASSESLNEQFF,.,TRBJ2-1,.,TRBV10-2
TGCGCCAGCAGCTTGGGCGGGAGGGGCACAGATACGCAGTATTTT,CASSLGGRGTDTQYF,TRBD2,TRBJ2-3,once,TRBV5-1
TGCAGCGTCCAAGTCAGGGTGACCGGGACTAGCGGGACCAGCGAGCAGTTCTTC,CSVQVRVTGTSGTSEQFF,TRBD2,TRBJ2-1,.,TRBV29-1
TGTGCCAGCAAACCCGGGACAGGGGCAGATACGCAGTATTTT,CASKPGTGADTQYF,TRBD1,TRBJ2-3,.,TRBV7-9
TGTGCCAGCAGTTACGGGACTAGCTACGAGCAGTACTTC,CASSYGTSYEQYF,TRBD2,TRBJ2-7,.,TRBV27
TGTGCCAGCAGCTTAGCTCTAGGGGCAGATACGCAGTATTTT,CASSLALGADTQYF,.,TRBJ2-3,once,TRBV7-9
TGTGCCAGCAGCACCACCAGCGGGAGGTGGCATGAGCAGTTCTTC,CASSTTSGRWHEQFF,TRBD2,TRBJ2-1,.,TRBV27
TGTGCCATCAGTGAGACTAGCGGGAGTACCGGGGAGCTGTTTTTT,CAISETSGSTGELFF,TRBD2,TRBJ2-2,.,TRBV10-3
TGTGCCAGCAGCTCCAGCGGGGGAGAGACCCAGTACTTC,CASSSSGGETQYF,TRBD2,TRBJ2-5,.,TRBV7-3
TGTGCCAGCAGCGTAGTGGCTAGCGGGAGATCTACCGGGGAGCTGTTTTTT,CASSVVASGRSTGELFF,TRBD2,TRBJ2-2,.,TRBV9
TGTGCCTCGGGACAGGGGGCAAGGGAGCAGTACTTC,CASGQGAREQYF,TRBD1,TRBJ2-7,.,TRBV30
TGTGCCAGCAGCTTATGGAGGGAGGTCAAAAACATTCAGTACTTC,CASSLWREVKNIQYF,.,TRBJ2-4,.,TRBV7-3
TGTGCCATCAACCCGACAGGCTACAATGAGCAGTTCTTC,CAINPTGYNEQFF,.,TRBJ2-1,.,TRBV10-3
TGTGCCAGCAATCCTAGCGGTACCTACGAGCAGTACTTC,CASNPSGTYEQYF,TRBD2,TRBJ2-7,.,TRBV6-5
TGTGCCAGCAGTTCCAACGCCTTAGCGGGATGGATGGGGAATGAGCAGTTCTTC,CASSSNALAGWMGNEQFF,TRBD2,TRBJ2-1,.,TRBV27
TGCGCCAGCAGCCAAGATGACAGCCATAACTATGGCTACACCTTC,CASSQDDSHNYGYTF,.,TRBJ1-2,.,TRBV4-1
TGTGCCAGCAGCCCTGGGACTAGCGGGAGGACACACCACACAGATACGCAGTATTTT,CASSPGTSGRTHHTDTQYF,TRBD2,TRBJ2-3,.,TRBV7-9
TGTGCCACCAGCAGAGATGTCGGGACAGGGTTGCAGCCCCAGCATTTT,CATSRDVGTGLQPQHF,TRBD1,TRBJ1-5,.,TRBV15
TGCAGCGTTGTGACAGGGGCCTTCGAAGCTTTCTTT,CSVVTGAFEAFF,TRBD1,TRBJ1-1,few,TRBV29-1
TGTGCCAGCAGCTTGACGGGGGGCAGGCAGCCCCAGCATTTT,CASSLTGGRQPQHF,.,TRBJ1-5,.,TRBV7-3
TGCGCCAGCAGCCAAGCCCAAACAGGGCCGAACACCGGGGAGCTGTTTTTT,CASSQAQTGPNTGELFF,.,TRBJ2-2,.,TRBV4-1
TGTGCCAGCAGCCCTACACGGACAGAGCCTAGCACAGATACGCAGTATTTT,CASSPTRTEPSTDTQYF,.,TRBJ2-3,.,TRBV7-3